This TCR beta chain was sequenced in a study of tumor-infiltrating lymphocytes in localized non-small cell lung cancer. TCRdb's copy holds only in-frame clones and misses some; the assay was immunoSEQ multiplex PCR. The repertoire holds some 8,000 clones, with 77% as singletons. With 0 bases clipped from V and 4 bases from J, the junction kept 5 bases outside the gene matches. The CDR3 runs to 16 residues. Germline CDR1 reads LGHNA; CDR2 reads YNFKEQ. Study-level results: No link was found between tumor T-cell fraction and recurrence-free survival.

This clone was observed once. The antigen remains unidentified. Sequencing was performed on lung tumor tissue. The sequence was collected from a human donor with non-small cell lung cancer. The V and J genes are TRBV4-2 and TRBJ2-1; TRBD2 matches 8 bases. CDR3 amino acids: CASSQDGAGVYNEQFF. In DNA, the CDR3 is TGTGCCAGCAGCCAAGATGGAGCGGGAGTTTACAATGAGCAGTTCTTC.